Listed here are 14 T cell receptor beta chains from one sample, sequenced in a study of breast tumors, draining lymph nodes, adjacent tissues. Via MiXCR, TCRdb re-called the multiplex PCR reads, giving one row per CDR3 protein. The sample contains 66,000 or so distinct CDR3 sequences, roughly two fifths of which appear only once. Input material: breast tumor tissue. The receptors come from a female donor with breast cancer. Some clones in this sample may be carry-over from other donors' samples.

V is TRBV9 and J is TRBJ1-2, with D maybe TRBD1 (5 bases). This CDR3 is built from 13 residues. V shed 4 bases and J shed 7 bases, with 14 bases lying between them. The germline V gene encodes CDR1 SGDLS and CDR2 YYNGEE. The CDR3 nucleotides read TGTGCCAGCAGCTTACTGGGGGTGGCTGGCTACACCTTC. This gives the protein CASSLLGVAGYTF.

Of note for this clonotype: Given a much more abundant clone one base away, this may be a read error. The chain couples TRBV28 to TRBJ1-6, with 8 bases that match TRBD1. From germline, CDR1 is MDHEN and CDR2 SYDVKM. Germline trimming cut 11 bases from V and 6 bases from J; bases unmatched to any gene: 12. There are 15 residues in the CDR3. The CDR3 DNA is TGTGCCGGCAATTGGGGGACAGGTCCTAATTCACCCCTCCACTTT. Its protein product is CAGNWGTGPNSPLHF.

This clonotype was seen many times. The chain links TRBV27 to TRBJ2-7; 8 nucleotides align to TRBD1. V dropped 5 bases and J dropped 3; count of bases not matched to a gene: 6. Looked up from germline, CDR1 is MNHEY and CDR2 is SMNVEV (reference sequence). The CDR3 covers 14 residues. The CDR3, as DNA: TGTGCCAGCAGTACAGACAGGGGCGACTACGAGCAGTACTTC. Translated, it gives CASSTDRGDYEQYF.

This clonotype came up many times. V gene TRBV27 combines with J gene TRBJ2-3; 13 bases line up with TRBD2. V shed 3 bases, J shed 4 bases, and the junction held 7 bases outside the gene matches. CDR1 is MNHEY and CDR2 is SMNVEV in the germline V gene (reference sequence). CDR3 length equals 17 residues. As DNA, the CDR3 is TGTGCCAGCAGTTTCCTGCGGACTAGCGGGAGTGCAGATACGCAGTATTTT. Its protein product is CASSFLRTSGSADTQYF.

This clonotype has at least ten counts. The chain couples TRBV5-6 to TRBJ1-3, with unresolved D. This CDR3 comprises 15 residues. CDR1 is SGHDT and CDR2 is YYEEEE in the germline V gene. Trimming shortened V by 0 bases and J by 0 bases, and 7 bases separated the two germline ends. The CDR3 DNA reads TGTGCCAGCAGCTTGGAGTCCGTCTCTGGAAACACCATATATTTT. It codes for CASSLESVSGNTIYF.

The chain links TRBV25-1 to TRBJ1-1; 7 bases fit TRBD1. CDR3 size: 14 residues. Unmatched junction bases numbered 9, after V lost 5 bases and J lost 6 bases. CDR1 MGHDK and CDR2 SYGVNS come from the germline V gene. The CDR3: CASSPLDRFAEAFF. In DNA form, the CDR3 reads TGTGCCAGCAGTCCTCTGGACAGGTTCGCTGAAGCTTTCTTT.

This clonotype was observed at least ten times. CDR3 residues: CASSQDFLNEQFF. The CDR3, as DNA: TGTGCCAGCAGCCAAGATTTTCTGAATGAGCAGTTCTTC. The chain couples TRBV4-2 to TRBJ2-1; D not resolved. Germline V gives CDR1 LGHNA, CDR2 YNFKEQ. The CDR3 length is 13 residues. V shed 0 bases and J shed 7 bases, with 7 bases lying between them.

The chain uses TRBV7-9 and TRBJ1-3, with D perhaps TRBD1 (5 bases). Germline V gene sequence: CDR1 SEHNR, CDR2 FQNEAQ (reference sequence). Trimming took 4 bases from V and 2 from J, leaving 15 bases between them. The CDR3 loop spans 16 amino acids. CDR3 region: CASSSLDGTTGNTIYF. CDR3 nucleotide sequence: TGTGCCAGCAGCTCCCTGGACGGGACGACTGGAAACACCATATATTTT.

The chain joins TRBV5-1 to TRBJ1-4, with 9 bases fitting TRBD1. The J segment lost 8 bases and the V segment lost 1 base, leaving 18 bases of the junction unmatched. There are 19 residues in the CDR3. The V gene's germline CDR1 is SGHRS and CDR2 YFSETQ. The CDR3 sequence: CASSLTWDRDRGVNEKLFF. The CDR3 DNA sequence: TGCGCCAGCAGCTTGACCTGGGACAGGGACCGGGGGGTGAACGAAAAACTGTTTTTT.

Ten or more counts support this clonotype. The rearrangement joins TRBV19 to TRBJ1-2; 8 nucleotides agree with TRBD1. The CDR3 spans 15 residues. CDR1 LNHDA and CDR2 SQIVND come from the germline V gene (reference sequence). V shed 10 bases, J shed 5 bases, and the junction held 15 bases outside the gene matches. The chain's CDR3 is CATPRRPGQAYGYTF. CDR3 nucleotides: TGTGCCACCCCGAGGAGGCCGGGACAGGCTTATGGCTACACCTTC.

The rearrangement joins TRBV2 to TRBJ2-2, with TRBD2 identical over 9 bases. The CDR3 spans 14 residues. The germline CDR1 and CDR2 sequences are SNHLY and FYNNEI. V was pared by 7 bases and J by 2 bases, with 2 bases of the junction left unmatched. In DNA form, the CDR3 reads TGTGCCAGCATAGCGGGGGCTAACACCGGGGAGCTGTTTTTT. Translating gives CASIAGANTGELFF.

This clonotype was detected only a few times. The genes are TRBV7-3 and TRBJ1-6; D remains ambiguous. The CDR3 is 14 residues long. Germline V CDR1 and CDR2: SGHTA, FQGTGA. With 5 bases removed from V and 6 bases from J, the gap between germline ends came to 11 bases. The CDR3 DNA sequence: TGTGCCAGCAGCCTAGCGGGAGCTAATTCACCCCTCCACTTT. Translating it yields CASSLAGANSPLHF.

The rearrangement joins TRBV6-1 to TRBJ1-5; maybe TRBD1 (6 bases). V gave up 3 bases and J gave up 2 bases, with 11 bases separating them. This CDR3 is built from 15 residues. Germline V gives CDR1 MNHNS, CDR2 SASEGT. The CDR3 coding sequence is TGTGCCAGCAGTGAGGAACGGGGGCGCAATCAGCCCCAGCATTTT. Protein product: CASSEERGRNQPQHF.

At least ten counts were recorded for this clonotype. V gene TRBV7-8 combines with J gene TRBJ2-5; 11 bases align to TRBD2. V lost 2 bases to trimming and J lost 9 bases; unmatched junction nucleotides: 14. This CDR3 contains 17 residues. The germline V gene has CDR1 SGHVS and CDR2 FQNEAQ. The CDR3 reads CASSLRVGSGRGEPQYF. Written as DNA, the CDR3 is TGTGCCAGCAGCTTAAGGGTCGGTAGCGGGAGGGGGGAGCCCCAGTACTTC.